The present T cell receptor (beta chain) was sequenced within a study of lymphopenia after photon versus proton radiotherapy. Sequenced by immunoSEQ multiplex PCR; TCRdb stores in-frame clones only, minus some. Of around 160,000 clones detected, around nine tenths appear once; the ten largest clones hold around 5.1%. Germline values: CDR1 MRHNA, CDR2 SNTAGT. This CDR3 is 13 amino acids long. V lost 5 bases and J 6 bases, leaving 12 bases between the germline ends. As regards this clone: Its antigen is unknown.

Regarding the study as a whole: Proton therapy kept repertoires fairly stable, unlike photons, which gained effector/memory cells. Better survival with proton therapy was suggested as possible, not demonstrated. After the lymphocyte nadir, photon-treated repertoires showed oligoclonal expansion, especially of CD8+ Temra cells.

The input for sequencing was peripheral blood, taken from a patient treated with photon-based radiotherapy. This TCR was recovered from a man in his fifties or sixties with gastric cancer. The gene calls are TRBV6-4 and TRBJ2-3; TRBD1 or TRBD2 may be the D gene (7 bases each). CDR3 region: CASSSQGGDTQYF. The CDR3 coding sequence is TGTGCCAGCAGTTCCCAGGGGGGGGATACGCAGTATTTT.